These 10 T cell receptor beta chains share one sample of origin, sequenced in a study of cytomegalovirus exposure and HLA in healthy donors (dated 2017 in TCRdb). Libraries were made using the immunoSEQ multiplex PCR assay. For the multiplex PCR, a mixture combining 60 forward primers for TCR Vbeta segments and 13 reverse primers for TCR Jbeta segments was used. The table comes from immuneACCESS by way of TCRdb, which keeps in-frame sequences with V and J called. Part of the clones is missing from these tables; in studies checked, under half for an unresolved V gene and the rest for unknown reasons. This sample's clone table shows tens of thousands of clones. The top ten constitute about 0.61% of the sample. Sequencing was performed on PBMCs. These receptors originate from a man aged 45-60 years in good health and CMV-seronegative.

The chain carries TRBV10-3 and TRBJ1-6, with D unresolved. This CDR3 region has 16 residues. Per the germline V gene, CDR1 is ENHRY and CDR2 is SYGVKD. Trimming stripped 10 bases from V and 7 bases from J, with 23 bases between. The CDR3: CATSGIRRIENSPLHF. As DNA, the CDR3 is TGTGCCACCTCGGGGATCCGGCGAATCGAGAATTCACCCCTCCACTTT.

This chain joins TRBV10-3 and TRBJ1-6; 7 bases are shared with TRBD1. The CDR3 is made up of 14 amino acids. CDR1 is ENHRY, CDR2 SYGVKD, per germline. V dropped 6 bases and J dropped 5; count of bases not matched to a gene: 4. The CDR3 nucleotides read TGTGCCATCAGGTCGGGACAGAATAATTCACCCCTCCACTTT. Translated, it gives CAIRSGQNNSPLHF.

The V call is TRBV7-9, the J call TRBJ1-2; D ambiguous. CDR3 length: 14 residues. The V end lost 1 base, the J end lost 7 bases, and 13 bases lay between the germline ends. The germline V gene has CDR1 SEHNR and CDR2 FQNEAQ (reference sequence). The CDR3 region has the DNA TGTGCCAGCAGCTTAGTGGCAGGCGGGTTTGGCTACACCTTC. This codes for CASSLVAGGFGYTF. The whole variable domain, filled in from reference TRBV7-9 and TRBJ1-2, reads DTGVSQNPRHKITKRGQNVTFRCDPISEHNRLYWYRQTLGQGPEFLTYFQNEAQLEKSRLLSDRFSAERPKGSFSTLEIQRTEQGDSAMYLCASSLVAGGFGYTFGSGTRLTVV.

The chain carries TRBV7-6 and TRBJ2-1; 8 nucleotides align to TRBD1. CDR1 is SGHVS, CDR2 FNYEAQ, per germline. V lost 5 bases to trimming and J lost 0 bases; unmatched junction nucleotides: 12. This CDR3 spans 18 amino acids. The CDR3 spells CASSISPGQESSYNEQFF. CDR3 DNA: TGTGCCAGCAGCATTAGTCCGGGACAGGAAAGCTCCTACAATGAGCAGTTCTTC.

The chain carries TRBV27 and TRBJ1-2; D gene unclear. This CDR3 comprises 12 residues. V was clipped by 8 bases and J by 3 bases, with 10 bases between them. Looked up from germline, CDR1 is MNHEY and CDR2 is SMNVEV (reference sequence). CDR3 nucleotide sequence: TGTGCCAGCTGGGCCGCTGACTATGGCTACACCTTC. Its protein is CASWAADYGYTF.

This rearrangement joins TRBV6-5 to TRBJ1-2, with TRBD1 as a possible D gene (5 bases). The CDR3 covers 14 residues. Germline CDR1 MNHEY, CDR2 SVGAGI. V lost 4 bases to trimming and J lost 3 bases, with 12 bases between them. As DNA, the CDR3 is TGTGCCAGCAGTTCAGACTCAGGGTACTATGGCTACACCTTC. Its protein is CASSSDSGYYGYTF.

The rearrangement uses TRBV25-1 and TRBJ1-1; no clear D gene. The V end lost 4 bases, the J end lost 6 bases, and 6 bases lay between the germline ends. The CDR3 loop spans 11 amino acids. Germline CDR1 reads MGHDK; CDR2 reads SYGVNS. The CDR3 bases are TGTGCCAGCAGTGGTTCTCCTGAAGCTTTCTTT. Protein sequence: CASSGSPEAFF.

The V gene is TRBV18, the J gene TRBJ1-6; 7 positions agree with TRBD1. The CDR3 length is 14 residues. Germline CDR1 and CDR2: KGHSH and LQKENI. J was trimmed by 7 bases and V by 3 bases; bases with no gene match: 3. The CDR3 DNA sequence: TGTGCCAGCTCACCTTTACAGGGGAATTCACCCCTCCACTTT. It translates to CASSPLQGNSPLHF.

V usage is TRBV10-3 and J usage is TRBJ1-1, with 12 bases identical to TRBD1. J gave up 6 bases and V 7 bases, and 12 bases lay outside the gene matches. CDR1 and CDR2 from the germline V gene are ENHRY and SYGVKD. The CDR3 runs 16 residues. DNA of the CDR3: TGTGCCATCAAACCCGGGACAGGGGGCGCGTTTGCTGAAGCTTTCTTT. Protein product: CAIKPGTGGAFAEAFF.

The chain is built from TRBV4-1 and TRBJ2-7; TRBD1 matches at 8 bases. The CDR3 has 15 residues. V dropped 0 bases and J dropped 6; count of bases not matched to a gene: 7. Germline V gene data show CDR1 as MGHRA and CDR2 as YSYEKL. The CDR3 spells CASSQETGVLSEQYF. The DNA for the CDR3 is TGCGCCAGCAGCCAAGAGACAGGGGTCCTTAGCGAGCAGTACTTC.